This entry concerns a single T cell receptor (beta chain). These data originate in a study of control samples from healthy donors and cancer patients. Per the germline V gene, CDR1 is SGHNT and CDR2 is YYREEE (reference sequence). This CDR3 has 14 residues. Trimming took 4 bases from V and 7 from J; bases not matched to a gene: 9. TCRdb keeps only in-frame clones here, not all; method: immunoSEQ multiplex PCR. The sample lists over 110,000 clones; approximately 92% were seen once. The sequence derives from a man aged 30 to 39 in good health. The chain has TRBV5-4 and TRBJ2-7, with 9 bases that match TRBD1. The sequenced material came from blood. The CDR3 region is CASSAGQGLGEQYF. CDR3 nucleotide sequence: TGTGCCAGCAGCGCAGGACAGGGGTTGGGGGAGCAGTACTTC. The variable domain in full, with the rest retrieved from reference TRBV5-4 and TRBJ2-7, is ETGVTQSPTHLIKTRGQQVTLRCSSQSGHNTVSWYQQALGQGPQFIFQYYREEENGRGNFPPRFSGLQFPNYSSELNVNALELDDSALYLCASSAGQGLGEQYFGPGTRLTVT.